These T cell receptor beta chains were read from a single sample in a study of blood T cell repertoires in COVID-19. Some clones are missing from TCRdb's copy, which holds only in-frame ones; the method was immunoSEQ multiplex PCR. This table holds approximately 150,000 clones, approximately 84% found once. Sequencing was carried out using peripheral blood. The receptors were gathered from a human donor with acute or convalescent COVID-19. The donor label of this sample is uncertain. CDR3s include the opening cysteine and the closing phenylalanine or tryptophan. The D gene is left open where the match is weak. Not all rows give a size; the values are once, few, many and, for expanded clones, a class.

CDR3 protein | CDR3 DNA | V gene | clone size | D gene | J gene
CATSDSPGQNYGYTF | TGTGCCACCAGTGATTCACCGGGACAAAACTATGGCTACACCTTC | TRBV24-1 | - | - | TRBJ1-2
CASSFGRGDTEAFF | TGTGCCAGCAGCTTTGGCAGGGGGGACACTGAAGCTTTCTTT | TRBV7-8 | - | TRBD1 | TRBJ1-1
CASSWEGQNTGELFF | TGTGCCAGCAGCTGGGAGGGACAGAACACCGGGGAGCTGTTTTTT | TRBV5-6 | once | - | TRBJ2-2
CASSTSRGGETQYF | TGTGCCAGCAGCACCTCTAGGGGCGGAGAGACCCAGTACTTC | TRBV5-4 | - | - | TRBJ2-5
CASRPLAGGTYEQYF | TGTGCCAGCAGGCCTCTAGCGGGGGGCACCTACGAGCAGTACTTC | TRBV6-2/TRBV6-3 | - | TRBD2 | TRBJ2-7
CASSPFFGTSQETQYF | TGTGCTAGCAGCCCCTTTTTTGGGACTAGCCAAGAGACCCAGTACTTC | TRBV7-7 | once | TRBD2 | TRBJ2-5
CASSRGGTTNYGYTF | TGTGCCAGCAGCCGAGGGGGAACCACTAACTATGGCTACACCTTC | TRBV3-1/TRBV3-2 | - | - | TRBJ1-2
CASSRSRAINTEAFF | TGTGCCAGCAGCCGATCCCGCGCGATTAACACTGAAGCTTTCTTT | TRBV6-2/TRBV6-3 | - | - | TRBJ1-1
CASSYFSATREVQYF | TGTGCCAGCAGTTATTTTTCCGCGACTAGGGAGGTCCAGTACTTC | TRBV6-5 | - | - | TRBJ2-5
CASSRQGADTQYF | TGTGCCAGCAGTCGACAGGGCGCAGATACGCAGTATTTT | TRBV6-5 | - | TRBD1 | TRBJ2-3
CASSNLGNTGELFF | TGTGCCAGCAGCAATCTAGGGAACACCGGGGAGCTGTTTTTT | TRBV27 | once | - | TRBJ2-2
CASPPSYPSGTYEQYF | TGTGCCAGCCCGCCCTCCTATCCTAGCGGAACCTACGAGCAGTACTTC | TRBV28 | - | TRBD2 | TRBJ2-7
CASSLIGVYGYTF | TGTGCCAGCAGCTTAATCGGGGTCTATGGCTACACCTTC | TRBV5-4 | - | - | TRBJ1-2
CASSVELGNQPQHF | TGTGCCAGCAGTGTAGAGTTGGGCAATCAGCCCCAGCATTTT | TRBV2 | - | - | TRBJ1-5
CASSIAELSYEQYF | TGTGCCAGTAGTATAGCGGAGTTATCCTACGAGCAGTACTTC | TRBV19 | - | - | TRBJ2-7
CASSFTRLTGELFF | TGTGCCAGCAGCTTTACTAGATTAACCGGGGAGCTGTTTTTT | TRBV5-6 | - | - | TRBJ2-2
CASSYSGQVRDQPQHF | TGTGCCAGCAGTTACTCGGGACAGGTCAGGGATCAGCCCCAGCATTTT | TRBV6-2/TRBV6-3 | once | TRBD1 | TRBJ1-5
CASSPGDRVYEQYF | TGTGCCAGCAGCCCAGGGGACAGGGTGTACGAGCAGTACTTC | TRBV5-4 | - | TRBD1 | TRBJ2-7
CASSQGIREQFF | TGTGCCAGCAGCCAGGGAATCCGGGAGCAGTTCTTC | TRBV28 | - | - | TRBJ2-1
CASSETGSSTQHF | TGTGCCAGCAGCGAGACAGGGAGCAGCACCCAGCATTTT | TRBV27 | - | TRBD1 | TRBJ1-5
CSAKSQGARHNEQFF | TGCAGCGCTAAGTCTCAGGGGGCTAGGCACAATGAGCAGTTCTTC | TRBV29-1 | once | TRBD1 | TRBJ2-1
CASSSGQTVGGELFF | TGCGCCAGCAGCTCGGGACAGACTGTGGGCGGGGAGCTGTTTTTT | TRBV5-1 | - | TRBD1 | TRBJ2-2
CATSRDLRATSGRALQSKNIQYF | TGTGCCACCAGCAGAGATTTGCGGGCGACTAGCGGGAGGGCCCTACAATCCAAAAACATTCAGTACTTC | TRBV15 | - | TRBD2 | TRBJ2-4
CASSPGQGAQPQHF | TGTGCCAGTAGTCCGGGACAGGGTGCCCAGCCCCAGCATTTT | TRBV19 | - | TRBD1 | TRBJ1-5
CAWSRDRGEQYF | TGTGCCTGGAGCCGAGACAGGGGCGAGCAGTACTTC | TRBV30 | - | TRBD1 | TRBJ2-7
CASSEGRLQETQYF | TGTGCCAGCAGTGAAGGTCGGTTGCAAGAGACCCAGTACTTC | TRBV6-1 | - | - | TRBJ2-5
CASSTQQGANYGYTF | TGTGCCAGCAGTACCCAACAGGGAGCTAACTATGGCTACACCTTC | TRBV2 | - | - | TRBJ1-2
CASSQVEGAANTIYF | TGCGCCAGCAGCCAAGTAGAGGGGGCTGCAAACACCATATATTTT | TRBV4-3 | - | TRBD1 | TRBJ1-3
CASSLGTSGGPSTDTQYF | TGTGCCAGCAGCTTGGGGACTAGCGGGGGGCCTTCCACAGATACGCAGTATTTT | TRBV7-9 | - | TRBD2 | TRBJ2-3
CASSQELLAGRSYEQYF | TGTGCCAGCAGCCAAGAATTGCTGGCGGGAAGGTCCTACGAGCAGTACTTC | TRBV4-2 | few | - | TRBJ2-7
CASSYRLDRGYGYTF | TGTGCCAGCAGTTACCGTCTTGACAGGGGATATGGCTACACCTTC | TRBV6-5 | - | TRBD1 | TRBJ1-2
CATSINLFTQGSF | TGTGCCACCAGCATAAATCTATTTACACAGGGAAGCTTC | TRBV15 | - | - | TRBJ1-2
CASKRTGTLNTEAFF | TGTGCCAGCAAAAGGACAGGGACTCTGAACACTGAAGCTTTCTTT | TRBV5-5 | - | TRBD1 | TRBJ1-1
CASSLGTANEKLFF | TGTGCCAGCAGCTTAGGTACAGCAAATGAAAAACTGTTTTTT | TRBV7-2 | - | - | TRBJ1-4
CSVVTGRTNTEAFF | TGCAGCGTTGTCACAGGGCGAACGAACACTGAAGCTTTCTTT | TRBV29-1 | - | - | TRBJ1-1
CASSAARENTGELFF | TGTGCCAGCTCAGCGGCAAGAGAGAACACCGGGGAGCTGTTTTTT | TRBV18 | few | - | TRBJ2-2
CASSPGTGWKIYSPLHF | TGTGCCAGCAGCCCCGGGACAGGGTGGAAAATATATTCACCCCTCCACTTT | TRBV5-6 | - | TRBD1 | TRBJ1-6
CASSVGVQLQETQYF | TGTGCCAGCAGCGTAGGTGTCCAACTCCAAGAGACCCAGTACTTC | TRBV9 | - | - | TRBJ2-5
CASSIRQTLNTEAFF | TGTGCCAGTAGTATCCGACAGACCCTGAACACTGAAGCTTTCTTT | TRBV19 | - | - | TRBJ1-1
CASRGQGGTDTQYF | TGTGCCAGCAGAGGGCAGGGCGGCACAGATACGCAGTATTTT | TRBV6-5 | - | - | TRBJ2-3
CATSGFGQGNYGYTF | TGTGCCACCAGTGGTTTTGGACAGGGTAACTATGGCTACACCTTC | TRBV24-1 | - | TRBD1 | TRBJ1-2
CASSSTGRATNEKLFF | TGTGCCAGCAGCAGCACAGGGAGGGCAACTAATGAAAAACTGTTTTTT | TRBV9 | once | - | TRBJ1-4
CASSPGGYNSPLHF | TGTGCCAGCAGTCCGGGGGGGTATAATTCACCCCTCCACTTT | TRBV6-2/TRBV6-3 | - | - | TRBJ1-6
CASSLGGQGRDSNQPQHF | TGCGCCAGCAGCTTGGGGGGACAGGGGAGAGATAGCAATCAGCCCCAGCATTTT | TRBV5-1 | - | TRBD1 | TRBJ1-5
CAWSDRTGGNSPLHF | TGTGCCTGGAGTGACCGGACAGGGGGTAATTCACCCCTCCACTTT | TRBV30 | - | TRBD1 | TRBJ1-6
CASSSKEMTGGPEAFF | TGTGCCAGCAGCTCAAAGGAGATGACAGGGGGACCTGAAGCTTTCTTT | TRBV7-2 | - | TRBD1 | TRBJ1-1
CASSQVGGMNTEAFF | TGTGCCAGCAGCCAAGTAGGAGGGATGAACACTGAAGCTTTCTTT | TRBV14 | - | - | TRBJ1-1
CASSYSNPGGVRETQYF | TGTGCCAGCAGTTACTCGAATCCGGGCGGGGTCCGAGAGACCCAGTACTTC | TRBV6-2/TRBV6-3 | - | - | TRBJ2-5